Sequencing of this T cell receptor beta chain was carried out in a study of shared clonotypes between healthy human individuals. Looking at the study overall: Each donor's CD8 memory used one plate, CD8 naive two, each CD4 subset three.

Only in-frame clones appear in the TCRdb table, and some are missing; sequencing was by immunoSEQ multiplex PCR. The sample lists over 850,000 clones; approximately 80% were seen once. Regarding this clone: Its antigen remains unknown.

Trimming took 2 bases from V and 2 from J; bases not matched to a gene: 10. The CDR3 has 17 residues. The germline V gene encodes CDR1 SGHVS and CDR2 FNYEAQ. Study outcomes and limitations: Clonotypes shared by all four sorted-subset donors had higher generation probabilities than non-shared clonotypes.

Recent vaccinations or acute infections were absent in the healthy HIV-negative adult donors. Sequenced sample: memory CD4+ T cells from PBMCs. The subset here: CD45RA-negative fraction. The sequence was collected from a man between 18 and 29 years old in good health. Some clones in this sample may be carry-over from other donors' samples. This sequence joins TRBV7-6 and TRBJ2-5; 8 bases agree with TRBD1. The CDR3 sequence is CASSLRARDRYQETQYF. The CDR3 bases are TGTGCCAGCAGCTTACGCGCCCGGGACAGGTATCAAGAGACCCAGTACTTC.